These 8 T cell receptor beta chains originate from one sample sequenced in a study of blood T cell repertoires in COVID-19. TCRdb's table, derived via immunoSEQ multiplex PCR, lists solely in-frame clones and lacks some. The sample records over 200,000 clones, 75% to 85% being singletons. Sequencing used peripheral blood. Every receptor here comes from a man aged 35 to 55 who had recovered from COVID-19.

A single count supports this clone. The V and J genes are TRBV19 and TRBJ1-1; 10 nucleotides match TRBD1. The V gene's germline CDR1 is LNHDA and CDR2 SQIVND (reference sequence). The V gene end was trimmed by 5 bases and the J gene end by 3 bases; junction bases not matched to a gene: 9. CDR3 length: 16 amino acids. CDR3 bases: TGTGCCAGTAGTTCCGACAGGGGGCAGGTGGACACTGAAGCTTTCTTT. The encoded protein is CASSSDRGQVDTEAFF.

The chain is built from TRBV7-2 and TRBJ2-1; TRBD2 matches 9 bases. Germline V gene lookup returns CDR1 SGHTA and CDR2 FQGNSA. Trimming at V came to 1 base and at J to 3 bases, leaving 13 bases not matched to a gene. The CDR3 sequence is 19 residues long. The CDR3 region is CASSLVAGVSPGNYNEQFF. In nucleotides, the CDR3 is TGTGCCAGCAGCTTAGTAGCGGGAGTGTCGCCCGGAAACTACAATGAGCAGTTCTTC. The full variable domain, rest sourced from reference TRBV7-2 and TRBJ2-1, is GAGVSQSPSNKVTEKGKDVELRCDPISGHTALYWYRQSLGQGLEFLIYFQGNSAPDKSGLPSDRFSAERTGGSVSTLTIQRTQQEDSAVYLCASSLVAGVSPGNYNEQFFGPGTRLTVL.

In this sample, this clone turned up once. The chain employs TRBV18 and TRBJ2-7; TRBD1 matches at 9 bases. With 0 bases clipped from V and 1 base from J, the junction kept 1 base outside the gene matches. Germline-derived CDR1 and CDR2 are KGHSH and LQKENI. This CDR3 has 15 residues. The CDR3 DNA reads TGTGCCAGCTCACCACCCGGGACAGGGTCCTACGAGCAGTACTTC. It specifies CASSPPGTGSYEQYF.

The chain links TRBV15 to TRBJ1-2; D is unresolved. The V gene lost 1 base and the J gene lost 2 bases, with 8 bases spanning the gap. CDR3 length equals 14 residues. Germline V CDR1 and CDR2: LNHNV, YYDKDF (reference sequence). The CDR3 spells CATSRASLNYGYTF. Here the CDR3 DNA reads TGTGCCACCAGCAGAGCTAGCTTAAACTATGGCTACACCTTC.

The J gene is TRBJ2-3, the V gene TRBV9, with 8 bases fitting TRBD2. The length of the CDR3 is 16 residues. Trimming at V came to 3 bases and at J to 2 bases, leaving 8 bases not matched to a gene. The V gene's germline CDR1 is SGDLS and CDR2 YYNGEE. CDR3 in DNA: TGTGCCAGCAGCGCCGGACCGGGACTAGACACAGATACGCAGTATTTT. Translated: CASSAGPGLDTDTQYF.

This clone was counted once. V usage is TRBV19 and J usage is TRBJ2-2; D remains unclear. From germline, CDR1 is LNHDA and CDR2 SQIVND (reference sequence). Trimming took off 0 bases at V and 5 bases at J, with 4 bases between the two ends. This CDR3 region has 13 residues. CDR3 DNA: TGTGCCAGTAGTATAGATCAAACCGGGGAGCTGTTTTTT. Translated, it gives CASSIDQTGELFF.

The chain has TRBV11-3 and TRBJ2-5; maybe TRBD2 (5 bases). The germline V and J ends were trimmed by 0 bases and 11 bases, with 7 bases remaining between them. This CDR3 has 11 residues. CDR1 and CDR2 (germline): SGHNT, YENEEA. CDR3 nucleotide sequence: TGTGCCAGCAGCTTAGAGAGGACTCAGTACTTC. As protein: CASSLERTQYF.

This clone was seen more than once but under ten times. Written as DNA, the CDR3 is TGTGCCAGCAGCGCCGCTAGCGGGGGGGCCGCAGAGACCCAGTACTTC. Encoded protein: CASSAASGGAAETQYF. V gene TRBV5-4 combines with J gene TRBJ2-5; TRBD2 matches at 12 bases. In germline, CDR1 is SGHNT, CDR2 YYREEE (reference sequence). The CDR3 covers 16 residues. Germline trimming cut 4 bases from V and 4 bases from J; bases unmatched to any gene: 8.